The rows below give T cell receptor beta chains drawn from one sample of a study of OX40 agonist ivuxolimab in advanced cancers. TCRdb's table, derived via immunoSEQ multiplex PCR, lists solely in-frame clones and lacks some. The sample holds tens of thousands of clones; around four fifths are singletons and the top ten take approximately 2%. This specimen consisted of CD4+ or CD8+ T cells sorted from blood, obtained in a trial of the OX40 agonist ivuxolimab. The receptors derive from an adult with an advanced solid tumor such as melanoma, head and neck, liver or kidney cancer. CDR3s include the opening cysteine and the closing phenylalanine or tryptophan. D genes are given only for firm matches. Rows may omit the clone size; those that give it use once, few, many or a size class.

d_gene | j_gene | v_gene | abundance | CDR3aa | CDR3nt
- | TRBJ2-5 | TRBV28 | - | CASSAQQNQETQYF | TGTGCCAGCAGTGCGCAACAGAACCAAGAGACCCAGTACTTC
- | TRBJ1-5 | TRBV2 | - | CASSATTATNQPQHF | TGTGCCAGCAGTGCTACGACAGCCACTAATCAGCCCCAGCATTTT
- | TRBJ1-4 | TRBV7-5 | - | CVRSLVQEQLEKLFF | TGTGTCAGAAGCTTAGTACAGGAGCAGCTTGAAAAACTGTTTTTT
TRBD1 | TRBJ2-1 | TRBV18 | - | CASSKLQGPDEQFF | TGTGCCAGCTCCAAGCTACAGGGGCCGGATGAGCAGTTCTTC
- | TRBJ1-6 | TRBV7-2 | - | CASSSEGGRNNSPLHF | TGTGCCAGCAGCTCCGAGGGGGGGAGGAATAATTCACCCCTCCACTTT
- | TRBJ2-5 | TRBV5-4 | - | CASRTTQGGNQETQYF | TGTGCCAGCCGCACAACCCAAGGGGGAAACCAAGAGACCCAGTACTTC
TRBD1 | TRBJ1-4 | TRBV19 | - | CASSPDRGQDEKLFF | TGTGCCAGTAGTCCCGACAGGGGGCAGGATGAAAAACTGTTTTTT
- | TRBJ2-2 | TRBV19 | - | CASSIRSSANSNTGELFF | TGTGCCAGTAGTATAAGATCATCAGCAAATTCGAACACCGGGGAGCTGTTTTTT
TRBD1 | TRBJ2-7 | TRBV7-9 | - | CASSVVTGSEQYF | TGTGCCAGCAGTGTCGTGACAGGGTCCGAGCAGTACTTC
TRBD1 | TRBJ2-7 | TRBV6-6 | - | CASSPTGQGYEQYF | TGTGCCAGCAGCCCAACGGGACAGGGCTACGAGCAGTACTTC
TRBD2 | TRBJ2-3 | TRBV2 | - | CASSESSGAAQYF | TGTGCCAGCAGTGAATCTAGCGGGGCCGCGCAGTATTTT
TRBD1 | TRBJ2-5 | TRBV5-1 | - | CASVRDRGGETQYF | TGCGCCAGCGTCCGGGACAGGGGTGGGGAGACCCAGTACTTC
TRBD1 | TRBJ2-7 | TRBV5-1 | - | CASSLAGDSGSPNSF | TGCGCCAGCAGCTTGGCCGGGGACAGTGGGTCTCCGAACTCCTTC
TRBD1 | TRBJ2-3 | TRBV5-4 | once | CASSSRTGSTDTQYF | TGTGCCAGCAGCTCTCGGACAGGGAGCACAGATACGCAGTATTTT
- | TRBJ2-5 | TRBV7-6 | - | CASSAQETQYF | TGTGCCAGCAGCGCCCAAGAGACCCAGTACTTC
TRBD1 | TRBJ1-2 | TRBV7-9 | - | CASSPGTGDYGYTF | TGTGCCAGCAGCCCGGGGACAGGGGATTATGGCTACACCTTC
- | TRBJ1-1 | TRBV9 | once | CASSADLGTSYTEAFF | TGTGCCAGCAGCGCTGACCTCGGGACAAGTTACACTGAAGCTTTCTTT
- | TRBJ1-6 | TRBV9 | few | CASSDAASSYNSPLHF | TGTGCCAGCAGCGATGCAGCCAGCTCCTATAATTCACCCCTCCACTTT
- | TRBJ2-7 | TRBV12-2 | - | CKRLQAPYEQYF | TGCAAGAGGTTACAGGCGCCCTACGAGCAGTACTTC
TRBD1 | TRBJ1-2 | TRBV28 | - | CASSLNSGGTGDGYTF | TGTGCCAGCAGTTTAAACTCTGGGGGGACAGGGGATGGCTACACCTTC
TRBD2 | TRBJ2-2 | TRBV6-4 | - | CASSPGLAINTGELFF | TGTGCCAGCAGCCCGGGACTAGCGATAAACACCGGGGAGCTGTTTTTT
- | TRBJ1-3 | TRBV4-1 | once | CASSPEPVSGNTIYF | TGCGCCAGCAGCCCCGAACCGGTTTCTGGAAACACCATATATTTT
- | TRBJ1-5 | TRBV6-1 | - | CASSEVGGTLYQPQHF | TGTGCCAGCAGTGAAGTCGGCGGGACACTATATCAGCCCCAGCATTTT
TRBD1 | TRBJ2-2 | TRBV2 | - | CASSEVGQGAGELFF | TGTGCCAGCAGTGAAGTGGGACAGGGGGCCGGGGAGCTGTTTTTT
TRBD1 | TRBJ2-5 | TRBV28 | - | CASSFLGQGRETQYF | TGTGCCAGCAGTTTCCTCGGACAGGGACGCGAGACCCAGTACTTC
TRBD2 | TRBJ2-1 | TRBV19 | - | CASSSAGGPYNEQFF | TGTGCCAGTAGTTCCGCGGGGGGGCCCTACAATGAGCAGTTCTTC
TRBD2 | TRBJ2-3 | TRBV28 | - | CASSFGQGGTDTQYF | TGTGCCAGCAGTTTTGGGCAGGGAGGGACAGATACGCAGTATTTT
- | TRBJ1-1 | TRBV28 | - | CASSFEDMNTEAFF | TGTGCCAGCAGTTTCGAGGATATGAACACTGAAGCTTTCTTT
- | TRBJ1-1 | TRBV18 | once | CASSQQVGDTEAFF | TGTGCCAGCTCACAACAGGTGGGGGACACTGAAGCTTTCTTT
TRBD1 | TRBJ1-2 | TRBV29-1 | - | CSVAVGGDYGYTF | TGCAGCGTCGCGGTAGGGGGCGACTATGGCTACACCTTC
TRBD1 | TRBJ2-7 | TRBV28 | - | CASSTTGFYEQYF | TGTGCCAGCAGTACGACAGGGTTCTACGAGCAGTACTTC
- | TRBJ2-5 | TRBV28 | - | CASSLGANSFQETQYF | TGTGCCAGCAGTTTAGGGGCAAATAGCTTTCAAGAGACCCAGTACTTC
- | TRBJ2-7 | TRBV10-3 | - | CAISEATSPQYF | TGTGCCATCAGTGAGGCGACAAGTCCCCAGTACTTC
TRBD1 | TRBJ2-7 | TRBV19 | - | CASSEMTGGVEQYF | TGTGCCAGTAGTGAGATGACAGGGGGAGTCGAGCAGTACTTC
TRBD1 | TRBJ1-4 | TRBV9 | - | CASSVGQPATNEKLFF | TGTGCCAGCAGCGTGGGACAGCCAGCAACTAATGAAAAACTGTTTTTT
- | TRBJ2-5 | TRBV5-4 | - | CASSLGGVGETQYF | TGTGCCAGCAGCTTGGGCGGGGTGGGGGAGACCCAGTACTTC
- | TRBJ2-7 | TRBV6-1 | - | CASRLTRDLEQYF | TGTGCCAGCCGATTAACCCGGGACCTCGAGCAGTACTTC
- | TRBJ1-5 | TRBV19 | - | CASFSRGRGSNQPQHF | TGTGCCAGTTTTTCCAGGGGCCGCGGGAGCAATCAGCCCCAGCATTTT
TRBD1 | TRBJ2-7 | TRBV7-9 | - | CASSLGTGGQTYEQYF | TGTGCCAGCAGCTTAGGTACAGGGGGCCAGACCTACGAGCAGTACTTC
TRBD2 | TRBJ2-1 | TRBV15 | - | CATSNLAGGPPNNEQFF | TGTGCCACCAGCAACCTAGCGGGGGGCCCCCCCAACAATGAGCAGTTCTTC
- | TRBJ2-7 | TRBV6-5 | few | CASSSPRGSSYEQYF | TGTGCCAGCAGTTCCCCCCGGGGGAGCTCCTACGAGCAGTACTTC
TRBD2 | TRBJ2-7 | TRBV28 | once | CASSSPGGGGGNEQYF | TGTGCCAGCAGTTCCCCCGGGGGGGGCGGGGGCAACGAGCAGTACTTC
- | TRBJ2-1 | TRBV5-1 | - | CASSSTSRGQFF | TGCGCCAGCAGCTCGACGTCTAGGGGGCAGTTCTTC
- | TRBJ2-7 | TRBV6-5 | once | CASTRRGRRNEQYF | TGTGCCAGCACCCGACGGGGGCGCAGAAACGAGCAGTACTTC
- | TRBJ1-2 | TRBV10-3 | - | CAISGGQFGYTF | TGTGCCATCAGTGGTGGACAGTTTGGCTACACCTTC
- | TRBJ2-3 | TRBV5-1 | - | CATRQSPSTDTQYF | TGCGCCACTAGACAGAGCCCTAGCACAGATACGCAGTATTTT
TRBD1 | TRBJ1-4 | TRBV5-5 | - | CASSPGTVNEKLFF | TGTGCCAGCAGCCCCGGGACAGTTAATGAAAAACTGTTTTTT
- | TRBJ2-5 | TRBV18 | - | CASSPSVRGPARETQYF | TGTGCCAGCTCACCTTCAGTCCGGGGGCCCGCGCGGGAGACCCAGTACTTC
- | TRBJ1-6 | TRBV21-1 | - | CASSSRRDTSYNSPLHF | TGTGCCAGCAGCTCCCGCAGGGATACCTCCTATAATTCACCCCTCCACTTT
- | TRBJ2-5 | TRBV7-2 | - | CASSEPQGWGVKETQYF | TGTGCCAGCAGCGAGCCTCAGGGGTGGGGAGTCAAAGAGACCCAGTACTTC
- | TRBJ1-1 | TRBV4-2 | - | CASSQESGRQETW | TGTGCCAGCAGCCAAGAGTCCGGCAGGCAGGAGACGTGG
- | TRBJ2-7 | TRBV11-3 | - | CASSLGSHYEQYF | TGTGCCAGCAGCTTAGGCAGTCACTACGAGCAGTACTTC
- | TRBJ1-4 | TRBV5-1 | - | CASSTPRDDRTNEKLFF | TGCGCCAGCAGCACACCACGAGACGACAGGACTAATGAAAAACTGTTTTTT
- | TRBJ2-7 | TRBV7-2 | - | CASSLPPGKYEQYF | TGTGCCAGCAGCCTACCACCAGGGAAGTACGAGCAGTACTTC
TRBD2 | TRBJ2-7 | TRBV10-2 | - | CASSDPAGTSSYEQYF | TGCGCCAGCAGTGATCCCGCAGGGACTAGCTCCTACGAGCAGTACTTC